Listed here are 18 T cell receptor beta chains from one sample, sequenced in a study of PD-L1 blockade in urothelial cancer. The assay was immunoSEQ multiplex PCR, and TCRdb's table has in-frame clones only and misses some. The repertoire holds 70,000 or so clones, with about 90% as singletons. Time point described: pretreatment peripheral blood. The sample consisted of PBMCs, taken around atezolizumab (anti-PD-L1) treatment. All receptors derive from a man between 65 and 85 years old with urothelial cancer.

This sequence joins TRBV6-5 and TRBJ2-7, with D possibly being TRBD1 (6 bases). Trimming cost V 2 bases and J 1 base, with 15 bases left between them. CDR3 length equals 16 residues. The germline V gene has CDR1 MNHEY and CDR2 SVGAGI. The CDR3 region is CASSYAPGHQSYEQYF. The CDR3, as DNA: TGTGCCAGCAGTTACGCCCCGGGACACCAGTCCTACGAGCAGTACTTC.

The V gene is TRBV11-2, the J gene TRBJ2-1; weak D call: TRBD1 (6 bases). Germline V lookup: CDR1 SGHAT, CDR2 FQNNGV. The CDR3 consists of 15 residues. Deletions cut 0 bases from V and 6 bases from J, with 12 bases between. The CDR3 DNA is TGTGCCAGCAGCTTAGATCTGAACAGGGTCAATGAGCAGTTCTTC. This codes for CASSLDLNRVNEQFF.

J is TRBJ1-4 and V is TRBV18, with 9 bases matching TRBD1. The germline CDR1 and CDR2 sequences are KGHSH and LQKENI. The junction had 5 bases not matched to a gene; V was cut back by 2 bases and J by 16 bases. The CDR3 has 12 amino acids. The chain's CDR3 is CASSPSGTGQFF. The CDR3 bases are TGTGCCAGCTCACCAAGCGGGACAGGGCAGTTTTTT.

The chain joins TRBV18 to TRBJ2-7; D is undetermined. V was shortened by 3 bases and J by 0 bases, with 9 bases between the two germline ends. CDR1 is KGHSH, CDR2 LQKENI, per germline. The CDR3 sequence is 14 residues long. CDR3 sequence: CASSPVPTSYEQYF. The CDR3 DNA reads as TGTGCCAGCTCACCTGTTCCTACCTCCTACGAGCAGTACTTC.

The genes are TRBV18 and TRBJ1-3; D call uncertain. The V end was cut by 4 bases, the J end by 1 base, with 14 bases between. The CDR3 sequence is 16 residues long. In germline, CDR1 is KGHSH, CDR2 LQKENI. CDR3 sequence: CASSHPGGYSGNTIYF. The CDR3 DNA is TGTGCCAGCTCACATCCAGGAGGCTATTCTGGAAACACCATATATTTT.

The CDR3 DNA is TGTGCCAGCAACATTAGGGACAGGGGCACTGAAGCTTTCTTT. Protein sequence: CASNIRDRGTEAFF. The gene calls are TRBV2 and TRBJ1-1; 10 bases are shared with TRBD1. J gave up 4 bases and V 7 bases, and 6 bases lay outside the gene matches. Germline loops: CDR1 SNHLY, CDR2 FYNNEI. This CDR3 comprises 14 residues. Full variable domain (rest looked up from reference TRBV2 and TRBJ1-1): EPEVTQTPSHQVTQMGQEVILRCVPISNHLYFYWYRQILGQKVEFLVSFYNNEISEKSEIFDDQFSVERPDGSNFTLKIRSTKLEDSAMYFCASNIRDRGTEAFFGQGTRLTVV.

There are a few counts of this clone. The chain uses TRBV14 and TRBJ2-1; the match to TRBD1 covers 9 bases. This CDR3 has 13 residues. Germline V CDR1 and CDR2: SGHDN, FVKESK. V gave up 4 bases and J gave up 12 bases; unmatched junction bases: 7. The CDR3 spells CASSLATGGGQFF. The CDR3 DNA reads as TGTGCCAGCAGCCTCGCCACAGGGGGCGGGCAGTTCTTC.

V usage is TRBV5-1 and J usage is TRBJ2-5; 10 bases align to TRBD2. J gave up 8 bases and V 5 bases, and 9 bases lay outside the gene matches. Germline CDR1 and CDR2: SGHRS and YFSETQ. The CDR3 extends over 14 amino acids. CDR3 DNA sequence: TGCGCCAGCAGACAGCGGGAGGGGTTAGGAACCCAGTACTTC. The encoded protein is CASRQREGLGTQYF.

CDR3 residues: CATTRLAENTGELFF. DNA for the CDR3: TGTGCCACCACCCGACTAGCGGAAAACACCGGGGAGCTGTTTTTT. V usage is TRBV28 and J usage is TRBJ2-2; TRBD2 matches 9 bases. The length of the CDR3 is 15 residues. Germline CDR1 and CDR2: MDHEN and SYDVKM. Trimming at V came to 10 bases and at J to 2 bases, leaving 8 bases not matched to a gene. The entire variable domain, with the rest obtained from reference TRBV28 and TRBJ2-2, is as follows: DVKVTQSSRYLVKRTGEKVFLECVQDMDHENMFWYRQDPGLGLRLIYFSYDVKMKEKGDIPEGYSVSREKKERFSLILESASTNQTSMYLCATTRLAENTGELFFGEGSRLTVL.

CDR3 residues: CASSVGGQATNEKLFF. CDR3 nucleotides: TGTGCCAGCAGCGTAGGAGGACAGGCAACTAATGAAAAACTGTTTTTT. The chain couples TRBV9 to TRBJ1-4, with 7 positions matching TRBD1. Germline V gene sequence: CDR1 SGDLS, CDR2 YYNGEE. The CDR3 is made up of 16 amino acids. The V gene end was trimmed by 0 bases and the J gene end by 0 bases; junction bases not matched to a gene: 2.

This chain links TRBV4-1 with TRBJ2-2; 14 positions match TRBD2. Trimming at V came to 8 bases and at J to 6 bases, leaving 8 bases not matched to a gene. There are 16 residues in the CDR3. Germline CDR1 is MGHRA and CDR2 is YSYEKL. The CDR3 region is CASSEGLAGAAGELFF. The CDR3 region has the DNA TGCGCCAGCTCAGAGGGACTAGCGGGAGCGGCCGGGGAGCTGTTTTTT.

This clone is a singleton in its sample. The chain employs TRBV5-1 and TRBJ2-2; tentatively, D is TRBD2 (5 bases). Trimming took 5 bases from V and 3 from J, leaving 8 bases between them. This CDR3 region has 13 residues. CDR1 is SGHRS, CDR2 YFSETQ, per germline. The CDR3 sequence: CASSSDYTGELFF. DNA of the CDR3: TGCGCCAGCAGTTCGGACTACACCGGGGAGCTGTTTTTT.

The genes are TRBV4-1 and TRBJ2-5; 13 bases agree with TRBD2. There are 19 residues in the CDR3. The germline V gene encodes CDR1 MGHRA and CDR2 YSYEKL. Trimming at V came to 4 bases and at J to 4 bases, leaving 15 bases not matched to a gene. The CDR3 region is CASSPTPKGLAGDAETQYF. The CDR3 DNA reads TGCGCCAGCAGCCCCACCCCAAAAGGACTAGCGGGAGATGCAGAGACCCAGTACTTC.

V usage is TRBV15 and J usage is TRBJ2-5; 7 nucleotides align to TRBD2. The CDR3 covers 14 residues. The J segment lost 5 bases and the V segment lost 3 bases, leaving 6 bases of the junction unmatched. The V gene's germline CDR1 is LNHNV and CDR2 YYDKDF (reference sequence). Here the CDR3 reads CATSRLGRGETQYF. CDR3 bases: TGTGCCACCAGCAGGTTAGGGAGGGGCGAGACCCAGTACTTC.

J is TRBJ2-7 and V is TRBV15, with a possible D match to TRBD1 (5 bases). CDR3 size: 13 residues. CDR1 and CDR2 (germline): LNHNV, YYDKDF (reference sequence). V lost 6 bases and J lost 2, with 11 bases in between. CDR3 nucleotide sequence: TGTGCCACCAGTCTCGACAGACCCTACGAGCAGTACTTC. Its protein is CATSLDRPYEQYF.

The chain carries TRBV7-9 and TRBJ2-5, with a tentative D call TRBD2 (6 bases). The CDR3 is made up of 14 amino acids. CDR1 and CDR2 (germline): SEHNR, FQNEAQ (reference sequence). V shed 0 bases and J shed 4 bases, with 9 bases lying between them. In nucleotides, the CDR3 is TGTGCCAGCAGCTTAGCGCGCGGGACAGAGACCCAGTACTTC. Its translation is CASSLARGTETQYF.

The chain joins TRBV13 to TRBJ2-7; TRBD1 matches at 7 bases. The ends lost 3 bases at V and 6 bases at J; junction bases unmatched: 11. CDR1 and CDR2 (germline): PRHDT, FYEKMQ (reference sequence). This CDR3 is built from 15 residues. The CDR3 loop reads CASSFGQGETSEQYF. The DNA of the CDR3 is TGTGCCAGCAGCTTTGGGCAGGGGGAAACCAGCGAGCAGTACTTC.

This clone was seen only a few times. J is TRBJ1-3 and V is TRBV9; D is undetermined. This CDR3 is 16 amino acids long. The V end lost 4 bases, the J end lost 0 bases, and 14 bases lay between the germline ends. CDR1 and CDR2 (germline): SGDLS, YYNGEE. For the CDR3, the DNA is TGTGCCAGCAGCAGAACAGCCAGCTTCTCTGGAAACACCATATATTTT. Its translation is CASSRTASFSGNTIYF.